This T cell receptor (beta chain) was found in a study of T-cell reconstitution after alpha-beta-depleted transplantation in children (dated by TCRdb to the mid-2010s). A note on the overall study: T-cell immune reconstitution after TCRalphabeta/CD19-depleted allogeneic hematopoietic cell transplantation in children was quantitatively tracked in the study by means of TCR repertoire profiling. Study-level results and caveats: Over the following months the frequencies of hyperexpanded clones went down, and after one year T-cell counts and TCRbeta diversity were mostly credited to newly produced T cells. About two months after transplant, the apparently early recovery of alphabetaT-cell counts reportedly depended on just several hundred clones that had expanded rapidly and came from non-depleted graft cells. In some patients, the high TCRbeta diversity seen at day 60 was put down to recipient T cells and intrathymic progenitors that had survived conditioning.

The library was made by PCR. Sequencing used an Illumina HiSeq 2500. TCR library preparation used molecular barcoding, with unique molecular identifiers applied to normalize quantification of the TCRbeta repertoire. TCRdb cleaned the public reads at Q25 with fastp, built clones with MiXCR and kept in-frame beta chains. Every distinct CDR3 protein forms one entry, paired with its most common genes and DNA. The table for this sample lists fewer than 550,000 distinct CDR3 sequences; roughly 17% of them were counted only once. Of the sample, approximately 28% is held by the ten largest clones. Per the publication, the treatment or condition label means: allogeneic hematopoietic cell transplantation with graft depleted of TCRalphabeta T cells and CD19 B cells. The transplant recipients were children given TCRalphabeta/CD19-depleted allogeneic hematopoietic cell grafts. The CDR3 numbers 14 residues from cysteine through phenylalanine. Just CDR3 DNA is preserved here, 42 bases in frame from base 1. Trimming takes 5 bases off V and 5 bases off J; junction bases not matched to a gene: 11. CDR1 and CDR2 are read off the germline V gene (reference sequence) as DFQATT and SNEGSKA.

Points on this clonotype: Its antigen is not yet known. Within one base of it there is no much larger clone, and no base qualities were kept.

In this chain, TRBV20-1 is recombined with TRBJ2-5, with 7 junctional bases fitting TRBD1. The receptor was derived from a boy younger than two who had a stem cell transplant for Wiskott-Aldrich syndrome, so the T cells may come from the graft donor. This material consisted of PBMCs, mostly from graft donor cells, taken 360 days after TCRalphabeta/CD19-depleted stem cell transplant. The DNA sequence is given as TGCAGTGCTTCGAAGCGAGGGGGCTCTGAGACCCAGTACTTC. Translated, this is CSASKRGGSETQYF.